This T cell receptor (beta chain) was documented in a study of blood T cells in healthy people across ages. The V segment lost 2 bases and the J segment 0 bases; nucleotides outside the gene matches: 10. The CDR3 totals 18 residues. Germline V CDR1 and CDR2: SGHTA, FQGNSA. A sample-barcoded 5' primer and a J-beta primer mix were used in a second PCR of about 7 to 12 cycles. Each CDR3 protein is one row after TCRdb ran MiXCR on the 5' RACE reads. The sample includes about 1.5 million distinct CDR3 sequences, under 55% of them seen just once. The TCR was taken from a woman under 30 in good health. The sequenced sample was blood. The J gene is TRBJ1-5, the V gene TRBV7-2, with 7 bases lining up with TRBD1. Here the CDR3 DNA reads TGTGCCAGCAGCTTATTACAGCAGGGGGAATTTAGCAATCAGCCCCAGCATTTT. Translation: CASSLLQQGEFSNQPQHF.